A selection of T cell receptor beta chains follows, all from one sample in a study of a mutant IDH1 vaccine in newly diagnosed glioma. Libraries were prepared by immunoSEQ multiplex PCR; TCRdb keeps only in-frame clonotypes and omits some of them. The table has approximately 92,000 clones, around four fifths seen once. This specimen consisted of PBMCs, obtained from a glioma patient treated with radiotherapy, temozolomide or both. The receptors stem from a man between 40 and 49 years old with glioma. The CDR3 runs from the conserved cysteine through the conserved F or W. The D gene is left open where the match is weak. Rows give clone size only sometimes, using once, few, many, or a class for an expanded clone.

j_call	clone_size	v_call	d_call	cdr3_aa	cdr3_nt
TRBJ2-5	-	TRBV7-3	TRBD2	CASSLTGGETQYF	TGTGCCAGCAGCTTGACGGGAGGGGAGACCCAGTACTTC
TRBJ1-1	-	TRBV28	-	CASGSSYGHMNTEAFF	TGTGCCAGCGGATCTTCGTACGGCCACATGAACACTGAAGCTTTCTTT
TRBJ2-1	-	TRBV19	TRBD2	CASSIRGRAGNEQFF	TGTGCCAGTAGTATACGAGGGAGGGCCGGTAATGAGCAGTTCTTC
TRBJ1-1	-	TRBV5-8	-	CASSLDRGLAGTEAFF	TGTGCCAGCAGCTTGGATAGGGGACTGGCGGGCACTGAAGCTTTCTTT
TRBJ1-4	-	TRBV6-1	-	CASSTTGRSNEKLFF	TGTGCCAGCAGTACCACGGGACGGTCCAATGAAAAACTGTTTTTT
TRBJ2-3	few	TRBV7-9	-	CASSTRDSGTDTQYF	TGTGCCAGCAGCACGCGGGACAGCGGCACAGATACGCAGTATTTT
TRBJ2-7	-	TRBV12-5	-	CASGIAGGEQYF	TGTGCTAGTGGTATAGCAGGAGGCGAGCAGTACTTC
TRBJ1-2	-	TRBV6-5	-	CASSSVDRAYGYTF	TGTGCCAGCAGTTCGGTAGACCGCGCTTATGGCTACACCTTC
TRBJ1-4	-	TRBV28	TRBD1	CASSSQGINEKLFF	TGTGCCAGCAGTTCACAGGGGATTAATGAAAAACTGTTTTTT
TRBJ1-4	-	TRBV4-1	-	CASSQNLATNEKLFF	TGCGCCAGCAGCCAAAACCTGGCAACTAATGAAAAACTGTTTTTT
TRBJ2-7	-	TRBV28	-	CASSLLPAGAYEQYF	TGTGCCAGCAGTTTATTGCCGGCGGGCGCCTACGAGCAGTACTTC
TRBJ2-7	-	TRBV15	-	CATSRDGGLGAYEQYF	TGTGCCACCAGCAGAGACGGGGGCCTTGGAGCCTACGAGCAGTACTTC
TRBJ1-5	-	TRBV19	TRBD1	CASSITRGEQPQHF	TGTGCCAGTAGTATAACCAGGGGGGAACAGCCCCAGCATTTT
TRBJ2-1	few	TRBV7-6	TRBD2	CASSPSGGASNEQFF	TGTGCCAGCAGTCCCAGCGGGGGGGCGTCCAATGAGCAGTTCTTC
TRBJ1-2	-	TRBV4-3	TRBD1	CASSQDRGQSVVGYTF	TGCGCCAGCAGCCAAGATAGGGGACAGTCAGTGGTTGGCTACACCTTC
TRBJ2-1	-	TRBV5-5	TRBD2	CASSSVPSGRENEQFF	TGTGCCAGCAGCTCGGTACCTAGCGGGAGGGAAAATGAGCAGTTCTTC
TRBJ1-1	-	TRBV6-1	-	CASSAIRIGNTEAFF	TGTGCCAGCAGTGCGATCCGTATTGGGAACACTGAAGCTTTCTTT
TRBJ2-7	-	TRBV4-3	TRBD1	CASSQDRTGGYEQYF	TGCGCCAGCAGCCAAGATCGGACAGGGGGCTACGAGCAGTACTTC
TRBJ2-7	-	TRBV5-1	-	CASSPGWGGEQYF	TGCGCCAGCAGCCCGGGCTGGGGCGGCGAGCAGTACTTC
TRBJ1-3	once	TRBV7-8	-	CASSLAQGPSSGNTIYF	TGTGCCAGCAGCTTAGCGCAGGGGCCGAGCTCTGGAAACACCATATATTTT
TRBJ1-5	-	TRBV6-1	-	CASSDPLKLDSGYQPQHF	TGTGCCAGCAGTGACCCCCTCAAGCTCGACAGTGGATATCAGCCCCAGCATTTT
TRBJ2-1	-	TRBV9	TRBD2	CASSVVTGGPYNEQFF	TGTGCCAGCAGCGTAGTGACGGGAGGGCCTTACAATGAGCAGTTCTTC
TRBJ2-1	-	TRBV7-2	-	CASSLGWGPEQFF	TGTGCCAGCAGCTTAGGGTGGGGCCCTGAGCAGTTCTTC
TRBJ1-1	-	TRBV7-9	-	CASSLQGIPEAFF	TGTGCCAGCAGCCTTCAGGGGATCCCTGAAGCTTTCTTT
TRBJ1-2	-	TRBV28	-	CASSTPGGLRYGYTF	TGTGCCAGCAGTACCCCGGGTGGGTTAAGATATGGCTACACCTTC
TRBJ2-7	-	TRBV11-2	-	CASSFSPGWDEQYF	TGTGCCAGCAGCTTTTCGCCGGGGTGGGACGAGCAGTACTTC
TRBJ2-1	-	TRBV5-1	-	CASSFDYNEQFF	TGCGCCAGCAGCTTTGATTACAATGAGCAGTTCTTC
TRBJ1-5	-	TRBV7-8	-	CASSLEGGDQPQHF	TGTGCCAGCAGCTTAGAAGGGGGTGATCAGCCCCAGCATTTT
TRBJ1-2	-	TRBV5-5	TRBD1	CASSLGGQGFPGYTF	TGTGCCAGCAGCTTGGGTGGACAGGGCTTTCCTGGCTACACCTTC
TRBJ2-7	-	TRBV19	TRBD1	CASSKTTGGYEQYF	TGTGCCAGTAGCAAGACGACAGGGGGCTACGAGCAGTACTTC
TRBJ2-1	-	TRBV10-2	-	CASFRGGDSSYNEQFF	TGCGCCAGTTTCAGGGGGGGGGATAGCTCCTACAATGAGCAGTTCTTC
TRBJ2-1	-	TRBV18	TRBD1	CASSPTGGMDNEQFF	TGTGCCAGCTCACCTACAGGGGGGATGGACAATGAGCAGTTCTTC
TRBJ2-4	-	TRBV4-3	-	CASSQGPGAKNIQYF	TGCGCTAGCAGCCAAGGGCCGGGAGCCAAAAACATTCAGTACTTC
TRBJ2-1	-	TRBV2	TRBD2	CASSVGSGRARGNEQFF	TGTGCCAGCAGTGTCGGTAGCGGGAGGGCTCGAGGCAATGAGCAGTTCTTC
TRBJ2-3	-	TRBV9	TRBD1	CASSVGQGSQIGQYF	TGTGCCAGCAGCGTGGGACAGGGTTCCCAAATCGGGCAGTATTTT
TRBJ2-7	-	TRBV6-5	TRBD1	CASSTDRGKYEQYF	TGTGCCAGCAGTACGGACAGGGGCAAGTACGAGCAGTACTTC
TRBJ2-4	-	TRBV6-5	-	CASSSGDLAKNIQYF	TGTGCCAGCAGCTCGGGAGATTTAGCCAAAAACATTCAGTACTTC